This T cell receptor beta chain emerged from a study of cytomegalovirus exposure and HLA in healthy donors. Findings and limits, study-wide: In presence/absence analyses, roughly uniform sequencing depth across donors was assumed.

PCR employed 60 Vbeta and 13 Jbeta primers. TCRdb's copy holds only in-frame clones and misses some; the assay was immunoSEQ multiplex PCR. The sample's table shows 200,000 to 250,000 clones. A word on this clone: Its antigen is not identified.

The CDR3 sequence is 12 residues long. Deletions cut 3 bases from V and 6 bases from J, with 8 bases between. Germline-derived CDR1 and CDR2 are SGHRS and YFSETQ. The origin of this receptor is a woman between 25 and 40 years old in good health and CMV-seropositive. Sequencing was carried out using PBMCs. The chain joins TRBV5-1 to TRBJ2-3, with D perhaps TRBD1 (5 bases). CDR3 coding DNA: TGCGCCAGCAGCTCCCAGGGTGATACGCAGTATTTT. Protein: CASSSQGDTQYF.